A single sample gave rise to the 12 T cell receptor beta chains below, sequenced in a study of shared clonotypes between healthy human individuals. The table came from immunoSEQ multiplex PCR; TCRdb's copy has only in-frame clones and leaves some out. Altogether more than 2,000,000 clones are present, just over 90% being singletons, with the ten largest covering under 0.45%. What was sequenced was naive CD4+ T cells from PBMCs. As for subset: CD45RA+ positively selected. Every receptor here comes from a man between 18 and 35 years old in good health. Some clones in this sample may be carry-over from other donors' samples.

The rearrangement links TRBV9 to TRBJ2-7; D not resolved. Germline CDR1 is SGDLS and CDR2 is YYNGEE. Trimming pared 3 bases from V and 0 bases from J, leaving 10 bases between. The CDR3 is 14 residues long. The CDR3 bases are TGTGCCAGCAGCGAGACAACCAGCTCCTACGAGCAGTACTTC. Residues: CASSETTSSYEQYF.

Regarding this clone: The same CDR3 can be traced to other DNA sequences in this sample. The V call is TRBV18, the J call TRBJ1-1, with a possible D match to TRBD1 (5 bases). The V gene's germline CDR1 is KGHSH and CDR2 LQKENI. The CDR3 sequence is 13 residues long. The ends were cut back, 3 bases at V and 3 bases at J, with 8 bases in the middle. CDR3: CASSPQGDTEAFF. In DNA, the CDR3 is TGTGCCAGCTCACCCCAAGGGGACACTGAAGCTTTCTTT.

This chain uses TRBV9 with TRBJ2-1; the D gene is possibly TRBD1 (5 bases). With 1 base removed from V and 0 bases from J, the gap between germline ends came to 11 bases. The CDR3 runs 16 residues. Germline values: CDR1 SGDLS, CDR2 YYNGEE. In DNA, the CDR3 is TGTGCCAGCAGCGTATGGGGCGGTGCCTCCTACAATGAGCAGTTCTTC. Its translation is CASSVWGGASYNEQFF.

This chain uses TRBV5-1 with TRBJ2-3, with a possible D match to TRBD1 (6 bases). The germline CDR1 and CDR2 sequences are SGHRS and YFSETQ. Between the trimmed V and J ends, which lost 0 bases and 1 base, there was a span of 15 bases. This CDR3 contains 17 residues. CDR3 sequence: CASSLVITGPGTDTQYF. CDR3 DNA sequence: TGCGCCAGCAGCTTGGTAATAACAGGGCCGGGCACAGATACGCAGTATTTT.

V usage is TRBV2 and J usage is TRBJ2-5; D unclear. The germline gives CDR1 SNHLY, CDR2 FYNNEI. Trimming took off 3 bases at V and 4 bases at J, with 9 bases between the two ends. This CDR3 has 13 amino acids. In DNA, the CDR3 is TGTGCCAGCAGTGACGGCCTAGGAGAGACCCAGTACTTC. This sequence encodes CASSDGLGETQYF.

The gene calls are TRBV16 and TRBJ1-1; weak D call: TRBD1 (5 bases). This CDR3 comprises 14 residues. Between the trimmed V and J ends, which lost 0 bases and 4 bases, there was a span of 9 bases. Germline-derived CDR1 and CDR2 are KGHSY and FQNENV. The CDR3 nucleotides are TGTGCCAGCAGCCAATCGCGGGGGGGCACTGAAGCTTTCTTT. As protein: CASSQSRGGTEAFF.

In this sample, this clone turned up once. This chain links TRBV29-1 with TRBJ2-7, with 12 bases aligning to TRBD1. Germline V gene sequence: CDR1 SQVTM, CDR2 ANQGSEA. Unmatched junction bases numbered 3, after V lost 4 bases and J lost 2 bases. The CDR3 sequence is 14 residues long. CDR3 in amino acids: CSVGGTGGPYEQYF. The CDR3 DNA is TGCAGCGTTGGTGGGACAGGGGGCCCCTACGAGCAGTACTTC.

CDR3 loop: CASGLETGVTEAFF. The CDR3 bases are TGTGCTAGTGGTTTGGAGACAGGGGTAACTGAAGCTTTCTTT. This chain uses TRBV12-5 with TRBJ1-1, with 8 bases lining up with TRBD1. CDR1 and CDR2 from the germline V gene are LGHNT and FRNRAP. V lost 1 base, J lost 5 bases, and 3 bases stayed unmatched. The CDR3 loop spans 14 amino acids.

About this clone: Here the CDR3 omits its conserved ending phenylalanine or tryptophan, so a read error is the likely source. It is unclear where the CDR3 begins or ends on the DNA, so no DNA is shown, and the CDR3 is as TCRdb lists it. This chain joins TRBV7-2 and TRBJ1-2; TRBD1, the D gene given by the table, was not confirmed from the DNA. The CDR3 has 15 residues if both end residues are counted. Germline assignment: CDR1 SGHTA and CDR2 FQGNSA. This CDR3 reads CASSPEGVGQGHDFI.

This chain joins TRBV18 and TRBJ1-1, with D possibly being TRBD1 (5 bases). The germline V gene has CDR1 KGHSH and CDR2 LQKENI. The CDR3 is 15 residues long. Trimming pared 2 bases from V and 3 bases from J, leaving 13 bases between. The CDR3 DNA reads TGTGCCAGCTCACCATGGACTGGCAGGGACACTGAAGCTTTCTTT. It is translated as CASSPWTGRDTEAFF.

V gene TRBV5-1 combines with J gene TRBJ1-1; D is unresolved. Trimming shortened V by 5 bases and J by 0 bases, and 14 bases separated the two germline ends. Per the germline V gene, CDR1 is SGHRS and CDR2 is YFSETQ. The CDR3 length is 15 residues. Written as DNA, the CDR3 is TGCGCCAGCAGGCCCACCGGCGGGGTGAACACTGAAGCTTTCTTT. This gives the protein CASRPTGGVNTEAFF.

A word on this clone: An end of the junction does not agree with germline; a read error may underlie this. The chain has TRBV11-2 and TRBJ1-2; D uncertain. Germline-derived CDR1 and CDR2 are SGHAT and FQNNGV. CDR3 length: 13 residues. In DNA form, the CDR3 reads TGTGCCAGCAGCTTAGACAGCAACTATGGCTGCACCTTC. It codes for CASSLDSNYGCTF.